What follows are 11 T cell receptor beta chains derived from one specimen sequenced in a study of blood T cells in healthy people across ages. The authors ran a second PCR of about 6 to 12 cycles using a sample-barcoded 5' primer and a J-beta primer mix. MiXCR, run by TCRdb on the 5' RACE reads, gives a single entry per CDR3 protein. The profile shows 1 million or so distinct CDR3 sequences, 35% to 55% of them singletons. Specimen: blood. These receptors came from an older woman in good health.

The chain joins TRBV10-3 to TRBJ2-5; weak D call: TRBD2 (5 bases). There are 13 residues in the CDR3. V dropped 4 bases and J dropped 11 bases, with 17 bases sitting between them. The germline CDR1 and CDR2 sequences are ENHRY and SYGVKD. The CDR3 DNA follows: TGTGCCATCAGTGGAGGGCAGTCCAATGAGCAGTACTTC. It encodes CAISGGQSNEQYF.

This chain uses TRBV28 with TRBJ2-7, with 8 nucleotides matching TRBD2. The length of the CDR3 is 17 residues. Germline V gene lookup returns CDR1 MDHEN and CDR2 SYDVKM. Losses at the gene ends were 6 bases for V and 6 bases for J; bases not matched to a gene: 19. CDR3 amino acids: CASSTWTSLLFSTEQYF. CDR3 nucleotide sequence: TGTGCCAGCAGCACCTGGACTAGCCTCCTGTTCTCTACCGAGCAGTACTTC.

The chain combines TRBV10-3 with TRBJ1-2; D is unresolved. Per the germline V gene, CDR1 is ENHRY and CDR2 is SYGVKD. The CDR3 extends over 15 amino acids. V dropped 0 bases and J dropped 4 bases, with 12 bases sitting between them. CDR3 coding DNA: TGTGCCATCAGTGAGTCCAGACCGGCGGGCTATGGCTACACCTTC. It yields the protein CAISESRPAGYGYTF.

This clonotype has a handful of counts. The chain couples TRBV12-3 or TRBV12-4 to TRBJ2-7; D is perhaps TRBD2 (5 bases). The CDR3 runs 14 residues. V lost 6 bases to trimming and J lost 4 bases, with 16 bases between them. The CDR3 is CASSTTRFPYEQYF. The CDR3 bases are TGTGCCAGCAGCACAACTAGATTTCCGTACGAGCAGTACTTC.

The V gene is TRBV20-1, the J gene TRBJ2-1, with D tentatively TRBD1 or TRBD2 (5 bases each). The CDR3 consists of 15 residues. V lost 1 base, J lost 4 bases, and 14 bases lay in between. Germline lookup yields CDR1 DFQATT and CDR2 SNEGSKA (reference sequence). The CDR3 DNA sequence: TGCAGTGCTAGAGGGTACCGGGACCAATACAATGAGCAGTTCTTC. Translating gives CSARGYRDQYNEQFF.

The V and J genes are TRBV20-1 and TRBJ2-5, with D perhaps TRBD1 (5 bases). Germline assignment: CDR1 DFQATT and CDR2 SNEGSKA (reference sequence). The V gene lost 0 bases and the J gene lost 0 bases, with 14 bases spanning the gap. The length of the CDR3 is 16 residues. DNA of the CDR3: TGCAGTGCTAGAGATTATCAGGGATCGTACCAAGAGACCCAGTACTTC. Translated, it gives CSARDYQGSYQETQYF.

This sequence joins TRBV24-1 and TRBJ2-3; tentatively, D is TRBD1 (6 bases). CDR1 is KGHDR, CDR2 SFDVKD, per germline. The CDR3 totals 13 residues. Trimming shortened V by 4 bases and J by 9 bases, and 13 bases separated the two germline ends. CDR3 residues: CATSETTGSTQYF. In DNA form, the CDR3 reads TGTGCCACCAGTGAAACGACAGGCTCCACGCAGTATTTT.

Only a few counts were recorded for this clonotype. This chain links TRBV7-9 with TRBJ1-2; D is perhaps TRBD1 (5 bases). This CDR3 has 16 residues. Trimming removed 1 base at V and 6 bases at J, with 18 bases between. Germline-derived CDR1 and CDR2 are SEHNR and FQNEAQ (reference sequence). The DNA for the CDR3 is TGTGCCAGCAGCTTAGAGGCTGGGGGACCATCGGATGGCTACACCTTC. Translated: CASSLEAGGPSDGYTF.

This clonotype was picked up a small number of times. The V gene is TRBV9, the J gene TRBJ2-3; D is ambiguous. With 0 bases removed from V and 4 bases from J, the gap between germline ends came to 9 bases. Germline CDR1 and CDR2: SGDLS and YYNGEE. The CDR3 is 14 residues long. CDR3 nucleotides: TGTGCCAGCAGCGTAGGGCTGGGGTCAGATACGCAGTATTTT. Encoded protein: CASSVGLGSDTQYF.

This chain joins TRBV2 and TRBJ2-5, with D perhaps matching TRBD1 (5 bases). Trimming removed 3 bases at V and 3 bases at J, with 8 bases between. CDR3 length: 13 residues. Per the germline V gene, CDR1 is SNHLY and CDR2 is FYNNEI. The CDR3 here is CASSDDSEETQYF. In nucleotides, the CDR3 is TGTGCCAGCAGTGACGACAGTGAAGAGACCCAGTACTTC.

The chain carries TRBV7-2 and TRBJ2-1, with D possibly being TRBD2 (6 bases). The germline V and J ends were trimmed by 5 bases and 4 bases, with 18 bases remaining between them. CDR3 length equals 16 residues. Per germline, CDR1 SGHTA and CDR2 FQGNSA. CDR3 protein: CASSQEDGGAYNEQFF. The CDR3 DNA is TGTGCCAGCAGCCAAGAGGACGGAGGGGCTTACAATGAGCAGTTCTTC.